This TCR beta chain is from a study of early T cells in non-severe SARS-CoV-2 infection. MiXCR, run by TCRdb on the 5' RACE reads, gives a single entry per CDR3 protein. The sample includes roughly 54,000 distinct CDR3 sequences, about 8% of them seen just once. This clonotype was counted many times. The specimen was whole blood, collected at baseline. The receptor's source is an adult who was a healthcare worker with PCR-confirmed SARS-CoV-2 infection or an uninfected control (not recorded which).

CDR3 sequence (DNA): TGTGCCTGGAGAAGGCTCCCCTCCTACGAGCAGTACTTC. This sequence encodes CAWRRLPSYEQYF. This sequence joins TRBV30 and TRBJ2-7, with D hard to call. V gave up 3 bases and J gave up 0 bases, with 9 bases separating them. The CDR3 spans 13 residues. Per germline, CDR1 GTSNPN and CDR2 SVGIG (reference sequence).